This paragraph reports one T cell receptor (beta chain). This clone has just one count. This clone's antigen is unknown. Base qualities are not provided; no much larger clone lies one nucleotide away. Trimming at the junction amounts to 5 bases on V and 0 bases on J, and the germline ends lie 13 bases apart. The germline V gene encodes CDR1 SGHNT and CDR2 YENEEA. The CDR3, cysteine through phenylalanine, is 15 amino acids long. Left in the record is the CDR3 DNA by itself, 45 bases read in frame from the first base. To sequence the TCRbeta CDR3 region, genomic DNA was isolated from the sorted cells. The immunoSEQ Assay was used for sequencing of TCRbeta CDR3 regions. Here the immuneACCESS table is served through TCRdb, limited to in-frame sequences with V and J called. Missing clones are a known gap in these copies; in checked studies unresolved V genes cover under half, and the rest lacks a known reason. The sample table holds 46,000 or so clones, of which 70% to 90% were seen once. The leading ten clones occupy about 11% of the sample.

The trial excluded patients who had a history of autoimmune disease or who were on systemic immunosuppression. Peripheral blood for TCR sequencing was collected from all dose cohorts at baseline, on cycle 4 day 1, and on cycle 7 day 1. Samples were obtained from an open-label, multicenter, first-in-human phase I dose-escalation trial of ivuxolimab. Adults with locally advanced or metastatic head and neck squamous cell, hepatocellular, melanoma or renal cell carcinoma were enrolled in the trial. Before TCR sequencing, CD4+ and CD8+ T cells were separately sorted from peripheral blood. This entry belongs to a study of OX40 agonist ivuxolimab in advanced cancers. The study in broad terms: Ivuxolimab was an agonistic, fully human IgG2 monoclonal antibody directed against OX40 (CD134), a costimulatory receptor. Intravenous ivuxolimab was administered to patients every 2 weeks at six dose levels: 0.01, 0.1, 0.3, 1.5, 3 and 10 mg/kg. Among the roughly 54 dose-escalation patients, some 20 had hepatocellular carcinoma, roughly 15 melanoma, 9 renal cell carcinoma and 9 head and neck cancer. In the dose-escalation cohort, roughly 82% of patients were male, and the mean age was approximately 60 years with a range of roughly 20 to 80. Patients were allowed to have had prior anti-PD-1, anti-PD-L1 or anti-CTLA-4 therapy, and 40% of the dose-escalation patients had previously received checkpoint inhibitors. Partial responses occurred in three dose-escalation patients: two with cutaneous melanoma and one with hepatocellular carcinoma. Peripheral TCRbeta sequencing aimed to test whether ivuxolimab altered TCR sequence diversity and caused clonal T-cell expansion. The paper reports the monotherapy dose-escalation portion (N of about 47 patients) of the phase I ivuxolimab trial.

Study-level results and caveats: Low levels of normalized T-cell clonal expansion were also seen in some patients who did not respond. Clonal expansion of both CD4+ and CD8+ blood T cells was observed from baseline to week 6 at doses 0.1 to 3.0 mg/kg. After ivuxolimab, more expanded clones were found on average in CD8+ T cells than in CD4+ T cells. In the 0.1-3.0 mg/kg groups, partial responders had among the lowest normalized peripheral clonal expansion, particularly in CD8+ T cells. Antigen specificity was not determined for the clonally expanded peripheral T cells.

The sequences come from CD4+ or CD8+ T cells sorted from blood, collected in a trial of the OX40 agonist ivuxolimab. This receptor was identified in an adult with an advanced solid tumor such as melanoma, head and neck, liver or kidney cancer. The V and J genes are TRBV11-3 and TRBJ2-5; the D region possibly corresponds to TRBD1 (6 bases align). The DNA is TGTGCCAGCAGCAAGGACAGCTCGAACCAAGAGACCCAGTACTTC. This sequence encodes CASSKDSSNQETQYF.